The subject of this entry is one T cell receptor beta chain. The length of the CDR3 is 11 residues. Looked up from germline, CDR1 is MDHEN and CDR2 is SYDVKM. Deletions cut 5 bases from V and 9 bases from J, with 7 bases between. This entry comes from a study of T cell responses to AZD1222 COVID-19 vaccine. Some clones are missing from TCRdb's copy, which holds only in-frame ones; the method was immunoSEQ multiplex PCR. This table has over 110,000 clones, 80% to 95% appearing once. The chain couples TRBV28 to TRBJ2-2; D remains unclear. The TCR was taken from an adult in good health. The sample was peripheral blood, taken on day 0 of AZD1222 vaccination. CDR3 loop: CASSHSRELFF. The CDR3, as DNA: TGTGCCAGCAGTCACTCCCGGGAGCTGTTTTTT.